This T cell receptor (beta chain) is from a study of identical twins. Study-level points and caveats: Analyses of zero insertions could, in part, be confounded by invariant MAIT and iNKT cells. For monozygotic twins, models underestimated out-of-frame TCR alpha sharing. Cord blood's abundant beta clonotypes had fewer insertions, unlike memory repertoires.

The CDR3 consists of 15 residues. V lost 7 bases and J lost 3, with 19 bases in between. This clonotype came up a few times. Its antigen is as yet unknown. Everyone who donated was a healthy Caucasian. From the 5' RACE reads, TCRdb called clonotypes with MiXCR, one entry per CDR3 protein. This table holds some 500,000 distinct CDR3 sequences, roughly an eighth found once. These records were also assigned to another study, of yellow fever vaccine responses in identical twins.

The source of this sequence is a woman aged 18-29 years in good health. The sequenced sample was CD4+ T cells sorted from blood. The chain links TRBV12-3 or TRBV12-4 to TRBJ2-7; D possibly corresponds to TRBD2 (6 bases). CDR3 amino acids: CASTSTSFAGYEQYF. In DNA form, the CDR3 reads TGTGCCAGCACCTCTACTAGCTTCGCGGGCTACGAGCAGTACTTC.